These 11 T cell receptor beta chains came from one sample sequenced in a study of T cell repertoires in cytomegalovirus infection. These receptors' antigens are unknown. TCRdb itself ran the reads through MiXCR, one entry per CDR3 protein. Seen here are some 350,000 distinct CDR3 sequences, approximately 35% observed once, and the top ten hold approximately 12%. The source material was cultured PBMCs, sampled from culture after CMV antigen stimulation. The receptors were sampled from a human donor in good health (CMV status not recorded). Some clones in this sample may be carry-over from other donors' samples.

V is TRBV4-3 and J is TRBJ2-1, with D perhaps matching TRBD1 or TRBD2 (7 bases each). Trimming shortened V by 3 bases and J by 8 bases, and 14 bases separated the two germline ends. The CDR3 loop spans 14 amino acids. CDR1 and CDR2 (germline): LGHNA, YSLEER. The chain's CDR3 is CASSHRGRGHEQFF. CDR3 nucleotides: TGCGCCAGCAGCCACCGGGGGAGGGGGCATGAGCAGTTCTTC.

The V gene is TRBV6-5, the J gene TRBJ2-2; weak D call: TRBD1 (5 bases). This CDR3 spans 15 amino acids. Trimming shortened V by 2 bases and J by 5 bases, and 12 bases separated the two germline ends. Germline-derived CDR1 and CDR2 are MNHEY and SVGAGI. The CDR3, as DNA: TGTGCCAGCAGTTACGTGGGGCCCCAGACCGGGGAGCTGTTTTTT. Translation gives CASSYVGPQTGELFF.

This clonotype was observed a handful of times. This chain joins TRBV7-2 and TRBJ1-1, with D unresolved. Germline CDR1 SGHTA, CDR2 FQGNSA. The CDR3 covers 14 residues. V was shortened by 5 bases and J by 0 bases, with 10 bases between the two germline ends. CDR3 in DNA: TGTGCCAGCAGCCTCCGGACCCTGAACACTGAAGCTTTCTTT. Translation: CASSLRTLNTEAFF. The entire variable domain, with the rest obtained from reference TRBV7-2 and TRBJ1-1, is as follows: GAGVSQSPSNKVTEKGKDVELRCDPISGHTALYWYRQSLGQGLEFLIYFQGNSAPDKSGLPSDRFSAERTGGSVSTLTIQRTQQEDSAVYLCASSLRTLNTEAFFGQGTRLTVV.

This clonotype was counted between two and nine times. V is TRBV12-5 and J is TRBJ1-2; D gene ambiguous. The CDR3 runs to 13 residues. V was cut by 2 bases and J by 4 bases, with 8 bases left in between. In germline, CDR1 is LGHNT, CDR2 FRNRAP. The CDR3 is CASGLKEGYGYTF. In nucleotides, the CDR3 is TGTGCTAGTGGTTTGAAAGAGGGCTATGGCTACACCTTC.

CDR3: CASSVTGTQPQHF. In DNA form, the CDR3 reads TGTGCCAGCAGTGTTACAGGGACTCAGCCCCAGCATTTT. The rearrangement links TRBV12-3 or TRBV12-4 to TRBJ1-5; TRBD1 might be the D (6 bases). The germline V and J ends were trimmed by 5 bases and 6 bases, with 11 bases remaining between them. The CDR3 length is 13 residues.

The chain has TRBV19 and TRBJ2-1; TRBD1 agrees at 11 bases. V was pared by 1 base and J by 10 bases, with 3 bases of the junction left unmatched. The CDR3 runs 14 residues. CDR1 is LNHDA, CDR2 SQIVND, per germline (reference sequence). Written as DNA, the CDR3 is TGTGCCAGTAGTATAGGGACAGGGGGCCGGGAGCAGTTCTTC. This codes for CASSIGTGGREQFF.

The J gene is TRBJ1-2, the V gene TRBV11-1; tentatively, D is TRBD1 (6 bases). The CDR3 contains 15 residues. V lost 5 bases to trimming and J lost 4 bases, with 17 bases between them. Germline V gene data show CDR1 as SGHAT and CDR2 as FQDESV (reference sequence). The CDR3 loop reads CASSPERTAIYGYTF. The CDR3 nucleotides read TGTGCCAGCAGCCCCGAGCGGACAGCTATCTATGGCTACACCTTC.

The chain joins TRBV5-4 to TRBJ2-1; TRBD2 agrees at 7 bases. J lost 7 bases, V lost 3 bases, and 13 bases had no gene match. The CDR3 is 16 amino acids. Looked up from germline, CDR1 is SGHNT and CDR2 is YYREEE (reference sequence). CDR3 sequence reads: CASSWGAGTLGNEQFF. CDR3 in DNA: TGTGCCAGCAGCTGGGGAGCGGGGACCCTTGGAAATGAGCAGTTCTTC.

This clonotype was found many times. V gene TRBV7-8 combines with J gene TRBJ2-1; tentative D call: TRBD2 (5 bases). The germline CDR1 and CDR2 sequences are SGHVS and FQNEAQ. The length of the CDR3 is 13 residues. Deletions cut 6 bases from V and 7 bases from J, with 13 bases between. The CDR3: CASSIITGNEQFF. The CDR3 bases are TGTGCCAGCAGTATAATTACGGGGAATGAGCAGTTCTTC.

This chain uses TRBV12-3 or TRBV12-4 with TRBJ1-6; D unresolved. V was pared by 7 bases and J by 10 bases, with 11 bases between. This CDR3 is 12 amino acids long. In nucleotides, the CDR3 is TGTGCCAGCACCCTACTGGGGTCACCCCTCCACTTT. The encoded protein is CASTLLGSPLHF.

This chain uses TRBV5-1 with TRBJ2-1; 9 positions agree with TRBD1. With V trimmed by 5 bases and J by 9 bases, 6 bases remained unmatched. The CDR3 sequence is 13 residues long. Germline assignment: CDR1 SGHRS and CDR2 YFSETQ. The CDR3 protein is CASRVGQGIEQFF. CDR3 coding DNA: TGCGCCAGCAGGGTAGGACAGGGGATTGAGCAGTTCTTC. The complete variable domain, with remaining parts taken from reference TRBV5-1 and TRBJ2-1, reads KAGVTQTPRYLIKTRGQQVTLSCSPISGHRSVSWYQQTPGQGLQFLFEYFSETQRNKGNFPGRFSGRQFSNSRSEMNVSTLELGDSALYLCASRVGQGIEQFFGPGTRLTVL.